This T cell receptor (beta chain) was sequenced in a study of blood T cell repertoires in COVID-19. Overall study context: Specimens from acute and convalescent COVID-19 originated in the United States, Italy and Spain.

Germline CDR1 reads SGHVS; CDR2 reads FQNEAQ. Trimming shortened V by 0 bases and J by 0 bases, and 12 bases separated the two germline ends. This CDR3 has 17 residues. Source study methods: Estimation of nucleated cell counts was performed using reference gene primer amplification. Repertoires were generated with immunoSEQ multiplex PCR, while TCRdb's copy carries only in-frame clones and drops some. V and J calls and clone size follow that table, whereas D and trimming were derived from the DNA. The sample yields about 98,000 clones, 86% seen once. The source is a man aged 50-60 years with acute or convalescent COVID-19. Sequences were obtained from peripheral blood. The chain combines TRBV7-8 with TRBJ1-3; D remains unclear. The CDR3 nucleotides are TGTGCCAGCAGCTTAGCTTTACCCCGGGGCTCTGGAAACACCATATATTTT. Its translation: CASSLALPRGSGNTIYF.